A single sample gave rise to the 16 T cell receptor beta chains below, sequenced in a study of early T cells in non-severe SARS-CoV-2 infection. MiXCR was run by TCRdb on the 5' RACE reads, yielding one entry per CDR3 protein. Among tens of thousands of distinct CDR3 sequences listed, roughly 5.3% were seen once. Sequencing used whole blood. The receptors stem from an adult who was a healthcare worker with PCR-confirmed SARS-CoV-2 infection or an uninfected control (not recorded which).

In its sample, this clonotype was seen many times. This chain connects TRBV7-9 to TRBJ2-4; no clear D gene. The CDR3 extends over 13 amino acids. V was pared by 0 bases and J by 8 bases, with 8 bases between. Germline assignment: CDR1 SEHNR and CDR2 FQNEAQ (reference sequence). The CDR3 protein is CASSLAGTDIQYF. CDR3 bases: TGTGCCAGCAGCTTAGCGGGCACGGACATTCAGTACTTC. Filled out from reference TRBV7-9 and TRBJ2-4, the complete variable domain reads DTGVSQNPRHKITKRGQNVTFRCDPISEHNRLYWYRQTLGQGPEFLTYFQNEAQLEKSRLLSDRFSAERPKGSFSTLEIQRTEQGDSAMYLCASSLAGTDIQYFGAGTRLSVL.

The chain links TRBV24-1 to TRBJ2-1; tentatively, D is TRBD2 (6 bases). V lost 9 bases, J lost 4 bases, and 18 bases lay in between. Germline-derived CDR1 and CDR2 are KGHDR and SFDVKD. The CDR3 has 15 residues. The CDR3, as DNA: TGTGCCACCTCCCTATCGGATGCGGGGTACAATGAGCAGTTCTTC. Residues: CATSLSDAGYNEQFF.

This clonotype was recorded many times. J is TRBJ2-3 and V is TRBV27; the match to TRBD2 covers 7 bases. CDR3 length: 15 amino acids. Looked up from germline, CDR1 is MNHEY and CDR2 is SMNVEV (reference sequence). J lost 4 bases, V lost 5 bases, and 9 bases had no gene match. CDR3 DNA: TGTGCCAGCAGTAAACCTAGCGGAGTCTCAGATACGCAGTATTTT. Amino acids: CASSKPSGVSDTQYF.

This clonotype turned up a few times. V gene TRBV30 combines with J gene TRBJ1-1, with D possibly TRBD1 on 6 matching bases. CDR1 GTSNPN and CDR2 SVGIG come from the germline V gene (reference sequence). V was cut by 1 base and J by 2 bases, with 8 bases left in between. CDR3 length: 13 amino acids. The CDR3 sequence: CAWSGTANTEAFF. Written as DNA, the CDR3 is TGTGCCTGGAGTGGGACAGCAAACACTGAAGCTTTCTTT.

This clonotype has at least ten counts. This chain uses TRBV24-1 with TRBJ1-6; 7 bases line up with TRBD1. This CDR3 is built from 13 residues. J lost 10 bases, V lost 9 bases, and 8 bases had no gene match. Germline-derived CDR1 and CDR2 are KGHDR and SFDVKD. CDR3 region: CATSNRGGSPLHF. CDR3 DNA sequence: TGTGCCACCTCTAACAGGGGCGGGTCACCCCTCCACTTT.

This clonotype was observed at least ten times. The chain links TRBV27 to TRBJ1-5, with D hard to call. Per germline, CDR1 MNHEY and CDR2 SMNVEV (reference sequence). There are 11 residues in the CDR3. The ends were cut back, 8 bases at V and 9 bases at J, with 11 bases in the middle. Here the CDR3 reads CASGRALPQHF. In nucleotides, the CDR3 is TGTGCCAGCGGGCGGGCCTTGCCCCAGCATTTT.

This clonotype was seen repeatedly, ten times or more. The J gene is TRBJ2-3, the V gene TRBV18; 7 bases match TRBD2. The germline gives CDR1 KGHSH, CDR2 LQKENI. V shed 2 bases and J 6 bases; nucleotides not matched to a gene: 8. CDR3 length: 15 residues. CDR3: CASSPRASGSDTQYF. In nucleotides, the CDR3 is TGTGCCAGCTCACCAAGGGCTAGCGGTTCGGATACGCAGTATTTT.

This clonotype has ten or more counts. The chain joins TRBV20-1 to TRBJ1-5, with TRBD1 as a possible D gene (5 bases). Trimming cost V 0 bases and J 5 bases, with 11 bases left between them. Germline V CDR1 and CDR2: DFQATT, SNEGSKA (reference sequence). CDR3 length: 14 amino acids. In DNA, the CDR3 is TGCAGTGCTAGAGACGAGGGGCGGGATCAGCCCCAGCATTTT. Its protein product is CSARDEGRDQPQHF.

CDR3 in amino acids: CSVRFQGGEQYF. The CDR3 DNA reads as TGCAGCGTTAGGTTTCAGGGAGGCGAGCAGTACTTC. The rearrangement joins TRBV29-1 to TRBJ2-7; D possibly corresponds to TRBD2 (6 bases). The CDR3 totals 12 residues. The germline gives CDR1 SQVTM, CDR2 ANQGSEA. Between the trimmed V and J ends, which lost 5 bases and 6 bases, there was a span of 14 bases.

The J gene is TRBJ2-2, the V gene TRBV3-1; perhaps TRBD2 as D (6 bases). Trimming cost V 7 bases and J 1 base, with 13 bases left between them. There are 15 residues in the CDR3. Germline CDR1 LGHDT, CDR2 YNNKEL (reference sequence). CDR3 DNA: TGTGCCAGCACCCCGGGACTTGAGAACACCGGGGAGCTGTTTTTT. This codes for CASTPGLENTGELFF.

The rearrangement links TRBV27 to TRBJ2-7; D is possibly TRBD1 (6 bases). The germline V and J ends were trimmed by 2 bases and 6 bases, with 14 bases remaining between them. The CDR3 spans 14 residues. The germline V gene has CDR1 MNHEY and CDR2 SMNVEV (reference sequence). CDR3 coding DNA: TGTGCCAGCAGTTTAGGCACAGGGATCGGCGAGCAGTACTTC. This codes for CASSLGTGIGEQYF.

This clonotype came up many times. The gene calls are TRBV20-1 and TRBJ2-7; 7 nucleotides align to TRBD1. CDR3 size: 13 residues. In germline, CDR1 is DFQATT, CDR2 SNEGSKA (reference sequence). V was clipped by 3 bases and J by 3 bases; unmatched bases: 5. Written as DNA, the CDR3 is TGCAGTGCTAGTTGGCGGACAGGCTACGAGCAGTACTTC. Encoded protein: CSASWRTGYEQYF.

This clonotype was seen a handful of times. This chain uses TRBV7-2 with TRBJ2-1, with D possibly matching TRBD2 (6 bases). Deletions cut 6 bases from V and 4 bases from J, with 7 bases between. Per germline, CDR1 SGHTA and CDR2 FQGNSA. The CDR3 sequence is 12 residues long. As DNA, the CDR3 is TGTGCCAGCAGGGGGGGTTACAATGAGCAGTTCTTC. Amino acid sequence: CASRGGYNEQFF.

This clonotype came up a few times. CDR3 sequence: CSVLISGTGGREAFF. CDR3 coding DNA: TGCAGCGTACTAATATCCGGGACAGGGGGACGGGAAGCTTTCTTT. The V gene is TRBV29-1, the J gene TRBJ1-1; the match to TRBD1 covers 11 bases. The germline V gene encodes CDR1 SQVTM and CDR2 ANQGSEA. V trimming: 6 bases; J trimming: 8 bases; junction bases outside the gene matches: 14. The CDR3 runs to 15 residues.

This clonotype showed up many times. The chain combines TRBV27 with TRBJ2-6; no firm D call. The CDR3 covers 13 residues. Trimming pared 5 bases from V and 0 bases from J, leaving 2 bases between. Per the germline V gene, CDR1 is MNHEY and CDR2 is SMNVEV (reference sequence). For the CDR3, the DNA is TGTGCCAGCAGTGTCTCTGGGGCCAACGTCCTGACTTTC. Amino acid sequence: CASSVSGANVLTF.

The rearrangement links TRBV29-1 to TRBJ2-3, with 9 bases fitting TRBD2. V was pared by 3 bases and J by 6 bases, with 4 bases of the junction left unmatched. The CDR3 totals 13 residues. In germline, CDR1 is SQVTM, CDR2 ANQGSEA. CDR3 residues: CSVEGLAGDTQYF. The CDR3 DNA is TGCAGCGTTGAGGGACTAGCAGGGGATACGCAGTATTTT.